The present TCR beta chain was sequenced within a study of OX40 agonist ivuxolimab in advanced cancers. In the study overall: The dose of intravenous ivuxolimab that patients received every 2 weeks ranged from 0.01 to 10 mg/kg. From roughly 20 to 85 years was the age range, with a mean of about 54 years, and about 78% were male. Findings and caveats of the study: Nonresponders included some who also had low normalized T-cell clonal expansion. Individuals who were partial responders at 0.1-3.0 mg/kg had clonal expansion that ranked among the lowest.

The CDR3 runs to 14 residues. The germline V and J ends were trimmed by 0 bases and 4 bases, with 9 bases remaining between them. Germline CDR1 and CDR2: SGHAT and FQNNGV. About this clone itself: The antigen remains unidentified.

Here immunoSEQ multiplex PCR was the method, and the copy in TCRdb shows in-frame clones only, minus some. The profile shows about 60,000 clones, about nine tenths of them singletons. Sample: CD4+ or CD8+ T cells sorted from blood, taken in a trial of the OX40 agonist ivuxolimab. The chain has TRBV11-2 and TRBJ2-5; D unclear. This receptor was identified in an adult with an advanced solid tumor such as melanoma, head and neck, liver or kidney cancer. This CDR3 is CASSLDLLGETQYF. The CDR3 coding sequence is TGTGCCAGCAGCTTAGATCTTTTAGGAGAGACCCAGTACTTC. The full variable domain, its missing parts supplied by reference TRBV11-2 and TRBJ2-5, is EAGVAQSPRYKIIEKRQSVAFWCNPISGHATLYWYQQILGQGPKLLIQFQNNGVVDDSQLPKDRFSAERLKGVDSTLKIQPAKLEDSAVYLCASSLDLLGETQYFGPGTRLLVL.